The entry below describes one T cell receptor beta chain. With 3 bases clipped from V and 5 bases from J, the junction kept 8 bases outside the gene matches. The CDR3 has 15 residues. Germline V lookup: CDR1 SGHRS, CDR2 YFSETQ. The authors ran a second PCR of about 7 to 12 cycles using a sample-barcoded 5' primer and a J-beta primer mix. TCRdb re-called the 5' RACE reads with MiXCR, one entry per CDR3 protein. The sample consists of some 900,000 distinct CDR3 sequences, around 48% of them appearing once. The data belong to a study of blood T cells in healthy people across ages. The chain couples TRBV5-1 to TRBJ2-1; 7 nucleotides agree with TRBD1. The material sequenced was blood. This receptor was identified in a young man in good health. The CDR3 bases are TGCGCCAGCAGCTGGCCCAGACAGGGCCACAATGAGCAGTTCTTC. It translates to CASSWPRQGHNEQFF.